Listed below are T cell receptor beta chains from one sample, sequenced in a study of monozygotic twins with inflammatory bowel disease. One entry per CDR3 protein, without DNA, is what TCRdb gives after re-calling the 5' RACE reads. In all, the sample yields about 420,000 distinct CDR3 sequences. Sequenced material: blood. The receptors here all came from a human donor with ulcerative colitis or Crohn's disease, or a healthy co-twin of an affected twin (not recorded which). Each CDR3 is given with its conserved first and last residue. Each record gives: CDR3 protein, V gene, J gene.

CASSLGIISGANVLTF	TRBV5-5	TRBJ2-6
CASSLGLWAYEQYF	TRBV12-3/TRBV12-4	TRBJ2-7
CASSPGLPGDNEQFF	TRBV7-2	TRBJ2-1
CASSQSILGNSYEQYF	TRBV23-1	TRBJ2-7
CASSYPGHARTEAFF	TRBV6-2/TRBV6-3	TRBJ1-1
CSASGGRDTQYF	TRBV29-1	TRBJ2-3
CASSANPAGAFRNEKLFF	TRBV9	TRBJ1-4
CASSQDVRGSSNQPQHF	TRBV4-2	TRBJ1-5
CASSQTRDRETQYF	TRBV4-1	TRBJ2-5
CASSYLKTGAYNEQFF	TRBV6-2/TRBV6-3	TRBJ2-1
CASSSDRTPPYEQYF	TRBV6-5	TRBJ2-7
CASSRGSGGAWDTQYF	TRBV7-2	TRBJ2-3
CASSRDSANTEAFF	TRBV7-2	TRBJ1-1
CASSLEAGSTDTQYF	TRBV5-1	TRBJ2-3